This record looks at one TCR beta chain sequence and its context. This record comes from a study of blood T cell repertoires in COVID-19. Study details: Acute and convalescent COVID-19 specimens originated in the United States, Italy and Spain.

Allocation to cohorts depended on clinical history reported by the participants. Only in-frame clones appear in the TCRdb table, and some are missing; sequencing was by immunoSEQ multiplex PCR. Among hundreds of thousands of clones listed, around 90% were seen once. In germline, CDR1 is SEHNR, CDR2 FQNEAQ (reference sequence). With 4 bases clipped from V and 0 bases from J, the junction kept 5 bases outside the gene matches. The length of the CDR3 is 16 residues. This receptor was identified in a woman in her twenties or thirties with acute COVID-19. Sequencing used PBMCs or T cells enriched from blood (not recorded which). V is TRBV7-9 and J is TRBJ1-1; 10 bases are a match to TRBD1. In DNA, the CDR3 is TGTGCCAGCAGCTCCGGACAGGGGGGGATGAACACTGAAGCTTTCTTT. Amino acids: CASSSGQGGMNTEAFF.